This T cell receptor (beta chain) was obtained from a study of beta chain features in type 1 diabetes. Study-wide results and limits: It was possible that PCR favored shorter templates, equally so in patients and controls. In the patient group, naive, central memory and Treg TCRB repertoires seemed more alike than in the healthy donor group.

In the case of this clone: Its antigen is currently unknown.

The germline V gene encodes CDR1 SGHTA and CDR2 FQGTGA. The junction had 4 bases not matched to a gene; V was cut back by 5 bases and J by 6 bases. This CDR3 is built from 13 residues. Purity (above 98%) was reached by all sorted populations. The study reverse transcribed the entire isolated RNA, so it sequenced expressed TCRB transcripts. This table comes from immunoSEQ multiplex PCR, and its TCRdb copy is limited to in-frame clones, with some not included. The sample carries about 360,000 clones, roughly 12% recorded once. The sample comprised naive CD4+ T cells from blood. The V gene is TRBV7-3, the J gene TRBJ1-1; 9 bases align to TRBD1. The sequence was collected from a man between 18 and 29 years old in good health. CDR3: CASSVDRGAEAFF. The DNA of the CDR3 is TGTGCCAGCAGCGTGGACAGGGGCGCTGAAGCTTTCTTT.